The source of this TCR beta chain is a study of PD-1 blockade in classical Hodgkin lymphoma. V lost 7 bases, J lost 9 bases, and 19 bases lay in between. CDR3 length equals 14 residues. CDR1 and CDR2 (germline): MDHEN, SYDVKM. Study results and caveats: In CD4+ cells, TCR diversity went up significantly by C4D1, but in CD8+ cells it did not. Baseline diversity was lower in partial responders and progressors than complete responders.

For this clone: The antigen is not known.

As for time point: cycle 4 day 1 (C4D1), after more than five weeks of nivolumab. Every patient was affected by relapse after autologous stem cell transplantation, while exposure to brentuximab vedotin was not uniform. The protocol was immunoSEQ multiplex PCR, while the TCRdb copy is restricted to in-frame clones and leaves out a portion. Of about 110,000 clones in the sample, roughly 89% were seen once. The receptor was isolated from a human donor with classical Hodgkin lymphoma. Sequenced material: peripheral blood mononuclear cells (PBMCs), taken before the fourth cycle of nivolumab. V usage is TRBV28 and J usage is TRBJ2-1, with unresolved D. The CDR3 here is CASTRRGPPSEQFF. DNA of the CDR3: TGTGCCAGCACCAGACGCGGACCGCCCAGTGAGCAGTTCTTC. Full variable domain (outside the CDR3, taken from reference TRBV28 and TRBJ2-1): DVKVTQSSRYLVKRTGEKVFLECVQDMDHENMFWYRQDPGLGLRLIYFSYDVKMKEKGDIPEGYSVSREKKERFSLILESASTNQTSMYLCASTRRGPPSEQFFGPGTRLTVL.